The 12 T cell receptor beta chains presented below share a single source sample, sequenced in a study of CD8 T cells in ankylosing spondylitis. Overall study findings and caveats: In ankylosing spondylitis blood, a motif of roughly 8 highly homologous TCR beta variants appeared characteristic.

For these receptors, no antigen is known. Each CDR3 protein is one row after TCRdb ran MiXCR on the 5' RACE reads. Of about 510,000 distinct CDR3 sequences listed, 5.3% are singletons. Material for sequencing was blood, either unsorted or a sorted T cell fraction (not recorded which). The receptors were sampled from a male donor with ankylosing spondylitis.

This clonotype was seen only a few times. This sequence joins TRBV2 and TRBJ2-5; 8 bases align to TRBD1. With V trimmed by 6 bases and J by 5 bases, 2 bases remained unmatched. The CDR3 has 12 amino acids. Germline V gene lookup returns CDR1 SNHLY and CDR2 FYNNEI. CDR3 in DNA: TGTGCCAGCAGGGACAGGGTTGAGACCCAGTACTTC. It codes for CASRDRVETQYF.

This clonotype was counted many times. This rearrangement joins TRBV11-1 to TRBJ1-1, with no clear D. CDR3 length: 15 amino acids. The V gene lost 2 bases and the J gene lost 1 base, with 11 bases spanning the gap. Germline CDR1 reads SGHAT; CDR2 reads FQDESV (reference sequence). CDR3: CASSLYRSRNTEAFF. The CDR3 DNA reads TGTGCCAGCAGCTTATATCGCAGCCGGAACACTGAAGCTTTCTTT. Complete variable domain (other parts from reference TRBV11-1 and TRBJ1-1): EAEVAQSPRYKITEKSQAVAFWCDPISGHATLYWYRQILGQGPELLVQFQDESVVDDSQLPKDRFSAERLKGVDSTLKIQPAELGDSAMYLCASSLYRSRNTEAFFGQGTRLTVV.

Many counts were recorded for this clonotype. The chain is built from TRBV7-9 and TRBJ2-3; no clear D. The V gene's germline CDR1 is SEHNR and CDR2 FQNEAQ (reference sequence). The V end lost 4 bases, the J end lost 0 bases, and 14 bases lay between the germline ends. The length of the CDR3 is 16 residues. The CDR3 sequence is CASSSSLGSSTDTQYF. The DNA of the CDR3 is TGTGCCAGCAGCTCCAGTCTTGGTAGCAGCACAGATACGCAGTATTTT.

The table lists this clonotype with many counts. The CDR3 bases are TGCAGCGTTAGGCCAGCCCAAGAGACCCAGTACTTC. It specifies CSVRPAQETQYF. The chain combines TRBV29-1 with TRBJ2-5; no firm D call. The germline V and J ends were trimmed by 5 bases and 1 base, with 8 bases remaining between them. Germline V CDR1 and CDR2: SQVTM, ANQGSEA. This CDR3 contains 12 residues.

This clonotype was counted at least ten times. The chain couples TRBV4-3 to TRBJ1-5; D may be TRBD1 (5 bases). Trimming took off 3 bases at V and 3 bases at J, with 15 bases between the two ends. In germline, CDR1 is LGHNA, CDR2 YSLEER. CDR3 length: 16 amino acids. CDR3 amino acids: CASSHEYMTDNQPQHF. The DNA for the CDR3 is TGCGCCAGCAGCCATGAATACATGACAGACAATCAGCCCCAGCATTTT.

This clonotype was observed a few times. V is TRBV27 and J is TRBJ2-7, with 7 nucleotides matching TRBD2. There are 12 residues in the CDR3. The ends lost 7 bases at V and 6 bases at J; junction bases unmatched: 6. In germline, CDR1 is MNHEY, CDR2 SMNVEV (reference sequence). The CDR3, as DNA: TGTGCCAGCATGGCGGGGGATGGCGAGCAGTACTTC. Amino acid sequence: CASMAGDGEQYF.

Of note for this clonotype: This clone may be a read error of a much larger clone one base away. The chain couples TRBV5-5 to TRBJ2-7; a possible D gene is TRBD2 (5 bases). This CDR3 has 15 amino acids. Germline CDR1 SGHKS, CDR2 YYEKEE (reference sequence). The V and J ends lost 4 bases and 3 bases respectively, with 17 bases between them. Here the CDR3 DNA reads TGTGCCAGCAGCCCTAGGATAGCGAGGAACTACGAGCAGTACTTC. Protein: CASSPRIARNYEQYF.

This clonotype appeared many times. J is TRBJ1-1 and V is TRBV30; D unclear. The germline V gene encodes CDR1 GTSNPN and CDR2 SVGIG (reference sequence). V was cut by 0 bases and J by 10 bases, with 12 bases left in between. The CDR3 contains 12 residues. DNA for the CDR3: TGTGCCTGGAGTGTACCCGGGTTGTCAGCTTTCTTT. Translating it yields CAWSVPGLSAFF. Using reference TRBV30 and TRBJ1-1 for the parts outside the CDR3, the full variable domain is SQTIHQWPATLVQPVGSPLSLECTVEGTSNPNLYWYRQAAGRGLQLLFYSVGIGQISSEVPQNLSASRPQDRQFILSSKKLLLSDSGFYLCAWSVPGLSAFFGQGTRLTVV.

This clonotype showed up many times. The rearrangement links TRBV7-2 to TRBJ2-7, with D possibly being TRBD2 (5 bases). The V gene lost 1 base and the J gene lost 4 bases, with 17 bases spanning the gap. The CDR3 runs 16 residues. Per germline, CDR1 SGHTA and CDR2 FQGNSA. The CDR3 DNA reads TGTGCCAGCAGCTTAGGCGGACTCTATGGGTTATACGAGCAGTACTTC. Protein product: CASSLGGLYGLYEQYF.

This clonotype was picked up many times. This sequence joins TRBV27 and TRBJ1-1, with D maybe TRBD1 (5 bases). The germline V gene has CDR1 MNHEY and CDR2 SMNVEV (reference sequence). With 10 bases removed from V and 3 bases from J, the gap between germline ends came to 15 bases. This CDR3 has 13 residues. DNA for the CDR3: TGTGCCACCAGGACAACTTGGGACACTGAAGCTTTCTTT. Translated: CATRTTWDTEAFF.

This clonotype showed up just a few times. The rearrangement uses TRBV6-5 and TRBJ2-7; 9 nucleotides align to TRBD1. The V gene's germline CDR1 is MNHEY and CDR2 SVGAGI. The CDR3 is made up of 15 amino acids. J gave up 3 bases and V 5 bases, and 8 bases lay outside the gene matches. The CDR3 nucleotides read TGTGCCAGCAGTAACCGGGACAGGGTTAACTACGAGCAGTACTTC. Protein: CASSNRDRVNYEQYF.

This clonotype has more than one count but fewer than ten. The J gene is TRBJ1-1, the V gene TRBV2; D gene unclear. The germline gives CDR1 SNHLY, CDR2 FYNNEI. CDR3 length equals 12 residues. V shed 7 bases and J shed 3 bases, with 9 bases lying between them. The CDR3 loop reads CASTASDTEAFF. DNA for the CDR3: TGTGCCAGCACCGCATCGGACACTGAAGCTTTCTTT.